This T cell receptor beta chain is drawn from a study of shared clonotypes between healthy human individuals. In the study overall: The people who gave samples were a couple of women and three men aged 18 to 49.

Terminally differentiated effector memory CD45RA+ cells were excluded by CCR7 positive selection of CD45RO-negative cells. An assay was performed, and its level was deep. Over several immunoSEQ plates, each subset's genomic DNA was distributed in even portions. Measured with immunoSEQ multiplex PCR; TCRdb has only the in-frame clones, and not every one. This table has about 650,000 clones, less than 97% appearing once. The germline gives CDR1 SNHLY, CDR2 FYNNEI. The CDR3 length is 14 residues. V lost 3 bases to trimming and J lost 0 bases, with 6 bases between them. Findings and caveats of the study: When naive CD4 clonotypes were compared across a few donors, around 4.6% were shared.

As regards this clone: The antigen is undetermined.

The chain uses TRBV2 and TRBJ1-3; a weak D match, TRBD1 (5 bases). The sample was naive CD8+ T cells sorted from blood. The receptor's source is a woman between 25 and 40 years old in good health. CDR3 loop: CASSDRVSGNTIYF. The CDR3 DNA reads TGTGCCAGCAGTGACAGGGTCTCTGGAAACACCATATATTTT.